This T cell receptor (beta chain) was captured in a study of blood T cell repertoires in COVID-19. Study context: Acute and convalescent COVID-19 samples came from the United States, Italy and Spain. T cells, B-cell-depleted T cells, or PBMCs provided the cDNA or gDNA that served as material.

Clones were sequenced by immunoSEQ multiplex PCR, and TCRdb holds only the in-frame ones, with some missing. This sample has roughly 250,000 clones, with 65% to 85% found just once. Trimming took off 2 bases at V and 4 bases at J, with 12 bases between the two ends. The CDR3 has 14 residues. CDR1 SGHTA and CDR2 FQGNSA come from the germline V gene. This clonotype was sampled from a woman between 35 and 50 years old who had recovered from COVID-19. The rearrangement uses TRBV7-2 and TRBJ2-7, with D perhaps TRBD1 (6 bases). Sequencing was performed on peripheral blood. The CDR3 loop is CASSLRTESYEQYF. For the CDR3, the DNA is TGTGCCAGCAGCTTAAGGACAGAATCTTACGAGCAGTACTTC.